This T cell receptor (beta chain) was retrieved from a study of blood T cell repertoires in COVID-19. Study-wide background: Samples of COVID-19 (acute and convalescent) were obtained from the United States, Italy and Spain. Sample material is recorded as cDNA or gDNA derived from T cells, B-cell-depleted T cells, or PBMCs.

Study processing details: Reference gene primer amplification gave estimated nucleated cell counts. Measured with immunoSEQ multiplex PCR; TCRdb has only the in-frame clones, and not every one. V and J calls and clone size follow that table, whereas D and trimming were derived from the DNA. The profile shows 40,000 or so clones, around 93% of them singletons. Trimming removed 8 bases from V and 4 bases from J; junction bases left unmatched: 6. This CDR3 is built from 13 residues. The germline V gene has CDR1 SEHNR and CDR2 FQNEAQ (reference sequence). The chain uses TRBV7-9 and TRBJ2-5; 8 bases are shared with TRBD1. The sample taken for sequencing was peripheral blood. The TCR originated in a human donor in a cohort sampled during active COVID-19. The CDR3 spells CASGQDRGETQYF. CDR3 coding DNA: TGTGCCAGCGGGCAAGACAGGGGAGAGACCCAGTACTTC. Drawing the rest from reference TRBV7-9 and TRBJ2-5, the complete variable domain is DTGVSQNPRHKITKRGQNVTFRCDPISEHNRLYWYRQTLGQGPEFLTYFQNEAQLEKSRLLSDRFSAERPKGSFSTLEIQRTEQGDSAMYLCASGQDRGETQYFGPGTRLLVL.